This entry lists 25 T cell receptor beta chains sequenced from one sample in a study of blood T cell repertoires in COVID-19. Some clones are missing from TCRdb's copy, which holds only in-frame ones; the method was immunoSEQ multiplex PCR. Of roughly 280,000 clones in the sample, approximately 90% were seen once. What was sequenced was PBMCs or T cells enriched from blood (not recorded which). These receptors all stem from a woman in her 50s who had recovered from COVID-19.

This clone was observed a single time. The chain joins TRBV6-5 to TRBJ1-4; TRBD1 might be the D (6 bases). Trimming stripped 0 bases from V and 5 bases from J, with 10 bases between. The V gene's germline CDR1 is MNHEY and CDR2 SVGAGI. The CDR3 is made up of 15 amino acids. The CDR3: CASSYSEGGNEKLFF. CDR3 nucleotides: TGTGCCAGCAGTTACTCGGAAGGGGGAAATGAAAAACTGTTTTTT.

The CDR3 loop reads CASSTTGTDNYGYTF. For the CDR3, the DNA is TGCGCCAGCAGCACCACAGGAACCGATAACTATGGCTACACCTTC. V usage is TRBV5-1 and J usage is TRBJ1-2; D perhaps matches TRBD1 (5 bases). The ends were cut back, 4 bases at V and 1 base at J, with 14 bases in the middle. CDR1 and CDR2 from the germline V gene are SGHRS and YFSETQ. This CDR3 is 15 amino acids long.

The chain combines TRBV12-3 or TRBV12-4 with TRBJ1-2, with 7 nucleotides matching TRBD1. The CDR3 runs 13 residues. Germline trimming cut 0 bases from V and 11 bases from J; bases unmatched to any gene: 6. The CDR3 DNA reads TGTGCCAGCAGTTTAGCGACGACAGGGCGGTACACCTTC. It codes for CASSLATTGRYTF.

CDR3 DNA sequence: TGTGCCAGCAGTACCAGGGGGCGCGGCACAGATACGCAGTATTTT. Amino acid sequence: CASSTRGRGTDTQYF. The chain joins TRBV27 to TRBJ2-3, with 8 bases lining up with TRBD1. J was trimmed by 1 base and V by 5 bases; bases with no gene match: 5. The CDR3 contains 15 residues. Germline CDR1 and CDR2: MNHEY and SMNVEV (reference sequence).

V usage is TRBV6-5 and J usage is TRBJ1-6, with 7 bases identical to TRBD1. CDR1 and CDR2 from the germline V gene are MNHEY and SVGAGI. The CDR3 extends over 13 amino acids. Trimming took 9 bases from V and 7 from J; bases not matched to a gene: 6. The CDR3 nucleotides read TGTGCCAGTTCCGGGACAGCCAATTCACCCCTCCACTTT. The encoded protein is CASSGTANSPLHF.

This chain joins TRBV3-1 (or the pseudogene TRBV3-2) and TRBJ2-3; 7 nucleotides match TRBD2. CDR1 LGHDT and CDR2 YNNKEL come from the germline V gene (reference sequence). After removal of 4 bases from V and 4 bases from J, the junction contained 8 bases not matched to a gene. This CDR3 contains 15 residues. The CDR3 region is CASSPSRERPDTQYF. DNA for the CDR3: TGTGCCAGCAGCCCCTCGCGGGAGAGGCCAGATACGCAGTATTTT.

V gene TRBV4-3 combines with J gene TRBJ1-2, with D perhaps TRBD1 (5 bases). There are 15 residues in the CDR3. The ends were cut back, 0 bases at V and 3 bases at J, with 11 bases in the middle. From germline, CDR1 is LGHNA and CDR2 YSLEER. Here the CDR3 DNA reads TGCGCCAGCAGCCAAGATTTCGCGGGGGACTATGGCTACACCTTC. Translating gives CASSQDFAGDYGYTF.

The chain uses TRBV9 and TRBJ2-6, with D possibly being TRBD1 (6 bases). Germline CDR1 SGDLS, CDR2 YYNGEE. The CDR3 loop spans 18 amino acids. Trimming shortened V by 0 bases and J by 2 bases, and 15 bases separated the two germline ends. This CDR3 reads CASSVGTGSGAGANVLTF. CDR3 nucleotides: TGTGCCAGCAGCGTAGGTACAGGGTCGGGTGCTGGGGCCAACGTCCTGACTTTC.

This clone was detected only once. The rearrangement uses TRBV4-3 and TRBJ1-4; D gene uncertain. In germline, CDR1 is LGHNA, CDR2 YSLEER. V dropped 0 bases and J dropped 4 bases, with 12 bases sitting between them. CDR3 length equals 16 residues. The CDR3 spells CASSQEVSRYNEKLFF. The CDR3 bases are TGCGCCAGCAGCCAAGAGGTGTCCAGGTATAATGAAAAACTGTTTTTT.

This clone has just one count. The chain combines TRBV19 with TRBJ2-1; the match to TRBD1 covers 7 bases. CDR3 length: 14 residues. The ends lost 5 bases at V and 6 bases at J; junction bases unmatched: 7. CDR1 is LNHDA, CDR2 SQIVND, per germline (reference sequence). This chain's CDR3 is CASSPRTGRNEQFF. CDR3 nucleotides: TGTGCCAGTAGTCCCCGGACAGGTCGCAATGAGCAGTTCTTC.

The chain couples TRBV4-3 to TRBJ2-5, with D possibly TRBD2 on 6 matching bases. Germline V gives CDR1 LGHNA, CDR2 YSLEER. The ends were cut back, 1 base at V and 1 base at J, with 7 bases in the middle. There are 14 residues in the CDR3. In nucleotides, the CDR3 is TGCGCCAGCAGCCAAGTCGGGGGCCAAGAGACCCAGTACTTC. Translation: CASSQVGGQETQYF.

In nucleotides, the CDR3 is TGTGCCAGCAGCTTAGCCGGACTAGCGGGCCGGAATATCACAGATACGCAGTATTTT. The encoded protein is CASSLAGLAGRNITDTQYF. The J gene is TRBJ2-3, the V gene TRBV7-8; 11 nucleotides align to TRBD2. The CDR3 extends over 19 amino acids. Germline loops: CDR1 SGHVS, CDR2 FQNEAQ. V lost 0 bases, J lost 2 bases, and 10 bases stayed unmatched.

The rearrangement links TRBV28 to TRBJ2-7; possible D gene TRBD1, 6 bases. The CDR3 consists of 14 residues. V was trimmed by 6 bases and J by 2 bases, leaving 14 bases between them. CDR1 is MDHEN and CDR2 is SYDVKM in the germline V gene. CDR3 coding DNA: TGTGCCAGCAGCAGGACAGCGCCTCCCTACGAGCAGTACTTC. Amino acid sequence: CASSRTAPPYEQYF.

The genes are TRBV28 and TRBJ2-5; D is unresolved. V was shortened by 4 bases and J by 5 bases, with 11 bases between the two germline ends. This CDR3 is 13 amino acids long. Germline V gene lookup returns CDR1 MDHEN and CDR2 SYDVKM. Here the CDR3 reads CASSSDARETQYF. The CDR3 DNA reads as TGTGCCAGCAGTTCGGATGCGAGGGAGACCCAGTACTTC.

V is TRBV28 and J is TRBJ1-2, with D maybe TRBD1 (6 bases). The CDR3 extends over 14 amino acids. Per the germline V gene, CDR1 is MDHEN and CDR2 is SYDVKM. With 2 bases removed from V and 6 bases from J, the gap between germline ends came to 13 bases. The CDR3 region has the DNA TGTGCCAGCAGTTTAGTAGCCCAGGGGCATGGCTACACCTTC. Translating gives CASSLVAQGHGYTF.

The rearrangement links TRBV2 to TRBJ1-1; D remains ambiguous. Trimming took off 7 bases at V and 3 bases at J, with 6 bases between the two ends. Germline CDR1 is SNHLY and CDR2 is FYNNEI. CDR3 size: 11 residues. This chain's CDR3 is CASTGYTEAFF. In nucleotides, the CDR3 is TGTGCCAGCACGGGATACACTGAAGCTTTCTTT.

The chain couples TRBV19 to TRBJ2-3; D uncertain. Germline CDR1 and CDR2: LNHDA and SQIVND (reference sequence). Trimming took off 1 base at V and 6 bases at J, with 17 bases between the two ends. This CDR3 is built from 16 residues. The CDR3: CASSIGLAVPRDTQYF. In nucleotides, the CDR3 is TGTGCCAGTAGTATAGGTCTGGCGGTCCCGAGGGATACGCAGTATTTT.

The rearrangement joins TRBV5-6 to TRBJ2-3, with a weak D call TRBD2 (6 bases). CDR3 length equals 16 residues. V gave up 1 base and J gave up 1 base, with 13 bases separating them. Germline V lookup: CDR1 SGHDT, CDR2 YYEEEE. Here the CDR3 reads CASSLRTIRGTDTQYF. As DNA, the CDR3 is TGTGCCAGCAGCTTGAGGACTATTCGCGGCACAGATACGCAGTATTTT.

This clone appeared once. The V gene is TRBV5-1, the J gene TRBJ1-5; 11 bases line up with TRBD1. CDR3 size: 21 residues. The germline gives CDR1 SGHRS, CDR2 YFSETQ. Losses at the gene ends were 4 bases for V and 6 bases for J; bases not matched to a gene: 24. CDR3 sequence: CASSRKLDRGRELGGGQPQHF. The CDR3 region has the DNA TGCGCCAGCAGCAGAAAACTGGACAGGGGGCGCGAATTAGGGGGAGGTCAGCCCCAGCATTTT. Full variable domain (remainder filled in from reference TRBV5-1 and TRBJ1-5): KAGVTQTPRYLIKTRGQQVTLSCSPISGHRSVSWYQQTPGQGLQFLFEYFSETQRNKGNFPGRFSGRQFSNSRSEMNVSTLELGDSALYLCASSRKLDRGRELGGGQPQHFGDGTRLSIL.

This chain connects TRBV11-1 to TRBJ1-4, with D unclear. The V and J ends lost 5 bases and 7 bases respectively, with 17 bases between them. This CDR3 region has 15 residues. In germline, CDR1 is SGHAT, CDR2 FQDESV (reference sequence). The CDR3 DNA follows: TGTGCCAGCAGCCGCGGGATGACGGAAAGTGAAAAACTGTTTTTT. It yields the protein CASSRGMTESEKLFF. Full variable domain (rest looked up from reference TRBV11-1 and TRBJ1-4): EAEVAQSPRYKITEKSQAVAFWCDPISGHATLYWYRQILGQGPELLVQFQDESVVDDSQLPKDRFSAERLKGVDSTLKIQPAELGDSAMYLCASSRGMTESEKLFFGSGTQLSVL.

This chain connects TRBV11-2 to TRBJ2-1; TRBD2 aligns across 10 bases. This CDR3 region has 15 residues. The germline V gene encodes CDR1 SGHAT and CDR2 FQNNGV. V gave up 5 bases and J gave up 8 bases; unmatched junction bases: 9. The CDR3 spells CASSPGTSGTDEQFF. The CDR3 DNA sequence: TGTGCCAGCAGCCCCGGTACTAGCGGGACGGATGAGCAGTTCTTC. Variable domain in full (rest from reference TRBV11-2 and TRBJ2-1): EAGVAQSPRYKIIEKRQSVAFWCNPISGHATLYWYQQILGQGPKLLIQFQNNGVVDDSQLPKDRFSAERLKGVDSTLKIQPAKLEDSAVYLCASSPGTSGTDEQFFGPGTRLTVL.

CDR3 sequence reads: CASSQDRAAADTQYF. The CDR3 nucleotides read TGTGCCAGCAGCCAGGACAGGGCGGCGGCAGATACGCAGTATTTT. The chain carries TRBV6-5 and TRBJ2-3, with TRBD1 matching over 8 bases. The CDR3 consists of 15 residues. V trimming: 6 bases; J trimming: 4 bases; junction bases outside the gene matches: 9. Germline V gives CDR1 MNHEY, CDR2 SVGAGI.

Only a few counts were recorded for this clone. The chain joins TRBV7-3 to TRBJ2-3, with TRBD2 as a possible D gene (6 bases). The ends were cut back, 1 base at V and 6 bases at J, with 8 bases in the middle. The CDR3 totals 13 residues. Germline assignment: CDR1 SGHTA and CDR2 FQGTGA. The CDR3 sequence: CASSLMLADTQYF. The CDR3 nucleotides are TGTGCCAGCAGCTTAATGCTAGCGGATACGCAGTATTTT.

This chain connects TRBV7-2 to TRBJ1-2; D possibly corresponds to TRBD1 (5 bases). V was shortened by 1 base and J by 5 bases, with 8 bases between the two germline ends. The germline V gene has CDR1 SGHTA and CDR2 FQGNSA. This CDR3 has 13 amino acids. The DNA for the CDR3 is TGTGCCAGCAGCTTAGAGGAGGGGTATGGCTACACCTTC. Translation gives CASSLEEGYGYTF. Full variable domain (outside the CDR3, taken from reference TRBV7-2 and TRBJ1-2): GAGVSQSPSNKVTEKGKDVELRCDPISGHTALYWYRQSLGQGLEFLIYFQGNSAPDKSGLPSDRFSAERTGGSVSTLTIQRTQQEDSAVYLCASSLEEGYGYTFGSGTRLTVV.

The rearrangement joins TRBV19 to TRBJ2-3; D may be TRBD2 (6 bases). Germline V gives CDR1 LNHDA, CDR2 SQIVND (reference sequence). V shed 10 bases and J shed 2 bases, with 13 bases lying between them. CDR3 length: 13 amino acids. The CDR3 sequence is CATRDWTTDTQYF. CDR3 nucleotides: TGTGCCACTAGGGACTGGACCACAGATACGCAGTATTTT.